This T cell receptor (beta chain) comes out of a study of blood T cell repertoires in COVID-19. Study at large: PBMCs, B-cell-depleted T cells, or T cells were the source of the cDNA or gDNA that made up the material.

Original analysis: Estimation of nucleated cell counts relied on the amplification of reference gene primers. Sequencing used immunoSEQ multiplex PCR; TCRdb keeps in-frame clones, though not all of them. That table supplies the V and J calls and clone size; D and trimming were determined from the DNA. The repertoire has 150,000 to 200,000 clones, just over 85% of them found once; the top ten carry roughly 8.7%. Germline CDR1 reads LNHNV; CDR2 reads YYDKDF (reference sequence). The CDR3 covers 16 residues. The V and J ends lost 0 bases and 2 bases, in that order; junction bases with no gene match: 5. The TCR originated in a man aged 45-65 years with active or convalescent COVID-19. The chain links TRBV15 to TRBJ2-3; 7 positions match TRBD2. Sequenced material: peripheral blood. CDR3 loop: CATSRESSGITDTQYF. The CDR3 nucleotides read TGTGCCACCAGCAGAGAATCTAGCGGAATCACAGATACGCAGTATTTT. Looking up the rest from reference TRBV15 and TRBJ2-3 gives the full variable domain: DAMVIQNPRYQVTQFGKPVTLSCSQTLNHNVMYWYQQKSSQAPKLLFHYYDKDFNNEADTPDNFQSRRPNTSFCFLDIRSPGLGDTAMYLCATSRESSGITDTQYFGPGTRLTVL.